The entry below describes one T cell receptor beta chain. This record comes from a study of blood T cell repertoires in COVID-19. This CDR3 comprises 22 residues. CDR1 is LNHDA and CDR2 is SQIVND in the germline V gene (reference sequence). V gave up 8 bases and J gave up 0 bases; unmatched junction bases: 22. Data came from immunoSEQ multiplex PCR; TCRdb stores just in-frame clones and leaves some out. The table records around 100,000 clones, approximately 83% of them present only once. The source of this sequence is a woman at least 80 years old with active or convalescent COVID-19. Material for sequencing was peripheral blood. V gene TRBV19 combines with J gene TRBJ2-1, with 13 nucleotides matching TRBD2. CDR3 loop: CASAGSSIRTSGGVSSYNEQFF. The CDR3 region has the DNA TGTGCCAGTGCTGGGAGCTCGATCCGGACTAGCGGGGGAGTTAGCTCCTACAATGAGCAGTTCTTC.